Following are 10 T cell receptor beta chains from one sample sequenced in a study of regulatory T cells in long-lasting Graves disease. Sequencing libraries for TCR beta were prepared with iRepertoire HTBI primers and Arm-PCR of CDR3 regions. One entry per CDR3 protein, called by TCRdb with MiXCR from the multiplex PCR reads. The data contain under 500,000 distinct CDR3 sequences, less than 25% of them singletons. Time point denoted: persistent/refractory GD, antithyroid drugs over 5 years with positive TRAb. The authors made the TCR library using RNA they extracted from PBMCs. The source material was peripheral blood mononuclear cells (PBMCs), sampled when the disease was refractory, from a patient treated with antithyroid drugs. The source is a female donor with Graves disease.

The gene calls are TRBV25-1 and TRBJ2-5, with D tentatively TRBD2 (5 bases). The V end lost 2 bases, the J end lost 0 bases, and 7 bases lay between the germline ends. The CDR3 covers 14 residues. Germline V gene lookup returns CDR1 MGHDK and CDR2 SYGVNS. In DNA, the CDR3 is TGTGCCAGCAGTGAAATCGGGGACCAAGAGACCCAGTACTTC. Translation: CASSEIGDQETQYF.

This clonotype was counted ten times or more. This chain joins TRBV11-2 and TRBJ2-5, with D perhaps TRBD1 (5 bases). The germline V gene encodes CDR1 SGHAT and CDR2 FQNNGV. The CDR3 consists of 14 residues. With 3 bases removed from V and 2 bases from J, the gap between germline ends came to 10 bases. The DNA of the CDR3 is TGTGCCAGCAGCTTCGGTTCAGGGCAAGAGACCCAGTACTTC. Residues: CASSFGSGQETQYF. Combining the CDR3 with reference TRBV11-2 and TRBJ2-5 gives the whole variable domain EAGVAQSPRYKIIEKRQSVAFWCNPISGHATLYWYQQILGQGPKLLIQFQNNGVVDDSQLPKDRFSAERLKGVDSTLKIQPAKLEDSAVYLCASSFGSGQETQYFGPGTRLLVL.

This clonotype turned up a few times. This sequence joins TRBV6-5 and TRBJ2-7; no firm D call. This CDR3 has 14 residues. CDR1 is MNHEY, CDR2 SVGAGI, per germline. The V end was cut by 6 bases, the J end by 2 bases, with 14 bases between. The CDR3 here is CASSYRRFTYEQYF. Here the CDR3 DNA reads TGTGCCAGCAGCTACAGACGATTCACCTACGAGCAGTACTTC.

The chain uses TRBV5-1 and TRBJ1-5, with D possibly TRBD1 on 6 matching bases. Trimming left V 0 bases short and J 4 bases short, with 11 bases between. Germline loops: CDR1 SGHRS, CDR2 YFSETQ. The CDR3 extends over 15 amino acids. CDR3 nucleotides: TGCGCCAGCAGCTTGGACGGGGGCAGAAATCAGCCCCAGCATTTT. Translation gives CASSLDGGRNQPQHF.

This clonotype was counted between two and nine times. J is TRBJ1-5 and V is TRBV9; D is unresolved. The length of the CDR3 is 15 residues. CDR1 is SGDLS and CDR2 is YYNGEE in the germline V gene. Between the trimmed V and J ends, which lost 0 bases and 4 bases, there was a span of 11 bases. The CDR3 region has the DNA TGTGCCAGCAGCGTAGATGGCGGTTTGAATCAGCCCCAGCATTTT. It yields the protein CASSVDGGLNQPQHF. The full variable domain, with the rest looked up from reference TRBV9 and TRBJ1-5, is DSGVTQTPKHLITATGQRVTLRCSPRSGDLSVYWYQQSLDQGLQFLIQYYNGEERAKGNILERFSAQQFPDLHSELNLSSLELGDSALYFCASSVDGGLNQPQHFGDGTRLSIL.

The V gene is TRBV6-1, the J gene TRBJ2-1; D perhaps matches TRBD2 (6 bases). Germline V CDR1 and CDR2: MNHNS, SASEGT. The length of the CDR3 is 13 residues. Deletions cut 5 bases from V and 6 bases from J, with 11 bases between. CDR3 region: CASSKVGSNEQFF. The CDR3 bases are TGTGCCAGCAGTAAAGTCGGGAGCAATGAGCAGTTCTTC.

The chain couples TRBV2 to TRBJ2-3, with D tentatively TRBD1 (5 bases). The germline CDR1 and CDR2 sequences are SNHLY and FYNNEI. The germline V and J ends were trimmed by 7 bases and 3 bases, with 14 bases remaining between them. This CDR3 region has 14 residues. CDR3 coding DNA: TGTGCCAGCACTCGTAGCAGGGTAACAGATACGCAGTATTTT. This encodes CASTRSRVTDTQYF.

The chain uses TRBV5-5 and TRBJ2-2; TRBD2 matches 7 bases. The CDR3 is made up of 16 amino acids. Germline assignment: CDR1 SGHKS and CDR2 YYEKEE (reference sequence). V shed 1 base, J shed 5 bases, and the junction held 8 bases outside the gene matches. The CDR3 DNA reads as TGTGCCAGCAGCTTGTATTCGGCGGGAGAAACCGGGGAGCTGTTTTTT. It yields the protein CASSLYSAGETGELFF.

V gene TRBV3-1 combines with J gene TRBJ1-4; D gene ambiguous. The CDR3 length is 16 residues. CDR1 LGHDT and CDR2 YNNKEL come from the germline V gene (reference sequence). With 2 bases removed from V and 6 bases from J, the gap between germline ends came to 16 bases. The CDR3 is CASSQKDRGPDEKLFF. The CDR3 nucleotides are TGTGCCAGCAGCCAAAAGGACCGTGGACCCGATGAAAAACTGTTTTTT.

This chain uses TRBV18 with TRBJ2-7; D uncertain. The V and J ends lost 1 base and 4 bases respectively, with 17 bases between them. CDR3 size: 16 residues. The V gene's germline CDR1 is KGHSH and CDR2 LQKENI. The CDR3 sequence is CASSPLPGPVAYEQYF. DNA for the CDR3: TGTGCCAGCTCACCACTGCCGGGCCCAGTCGCGTACGAGCAGTACTTC.